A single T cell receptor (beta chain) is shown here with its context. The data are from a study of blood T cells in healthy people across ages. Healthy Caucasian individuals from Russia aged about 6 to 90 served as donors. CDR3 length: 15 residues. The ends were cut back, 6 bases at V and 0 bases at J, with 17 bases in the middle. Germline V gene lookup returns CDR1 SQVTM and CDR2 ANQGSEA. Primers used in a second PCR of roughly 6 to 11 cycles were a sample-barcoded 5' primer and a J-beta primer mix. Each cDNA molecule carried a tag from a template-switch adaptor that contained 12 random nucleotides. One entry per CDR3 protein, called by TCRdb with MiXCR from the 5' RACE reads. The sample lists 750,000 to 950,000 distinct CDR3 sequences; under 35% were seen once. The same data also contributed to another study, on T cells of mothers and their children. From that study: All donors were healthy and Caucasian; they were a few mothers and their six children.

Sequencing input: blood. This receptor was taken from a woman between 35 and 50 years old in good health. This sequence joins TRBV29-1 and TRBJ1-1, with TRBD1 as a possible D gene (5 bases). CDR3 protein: CSVRLTADMNTEAFF. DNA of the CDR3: TGCAGCGTCCGACTGACGGCGGACATGAACACTGAAGCTTTCTTT.